These T cell receptor beta chains were read from a single sample in a study of shared clonotypes between healthy human individuals. TCRdb's table, derived via immunoSEQ multiplex PCR, lists solely in-frame clones and lacks some. The data contain about 180,000 clones, just under 95% of them singletons. Material for sequencing was naive CD4+ T cells sorted from blood. Every receptor here comes from a young woman in good health. Both conserved end residues are part of each CDR3. A D gene is named only where the DNA matches it firmly. Expanded clones are given a class, and other clones once, few, many or no size at all.

NA,TRBJ1-1,TRBV15,NA,CATSRDKGQNTEAFF,TGTGCCACCAGCAGAGATAAGGGTCAGAACACTGAAGCTTTCTTT
NA,TRBJ2-3,TRBV13,TRBD2,CASSSSGRATDTQYF,TGTGCCAGCAGCTCTAGCGGGAGGGCCACAGATACGCAGTATTTT
NA,TRBJ2-7,TRBV28,NA,CASSLSGLTDYEQYF,TGTGCCAGCAGCCTAAGCGGTCTAACCGACTACGAGCAGTACTTC
few,TRBJ2-7,TRBV11-3,NA,CASSHRDKGNEQYF,TGTGCCAGCAGCCACCGGGACAAGGGAAACGAGCAGTACTTC
NA,TRBJ1-5,TRBV4-1,TRBD1,CASSQRTGVLSNQPQHF,TGCGCCAGCAGCCAACGGACAGGGGTCCTTAGCAATCAGCCCCAGCATTTT
NA,TRBJ2-3,TRBV11-2,TRBD2,CASSLLAGGSTITDTQYF,TGTGCCAGCAGCTTACTGGCGGGAGGGAGTACGATCACAGATACGCAGTATTTT
NA,TRBJ1-1,TRBV10-3,TRBD1,CAISAGTGGGVVEAFF,TGTGCCATCAGCGCCGGGACAGGGGGCGGTGTGGTTGAAGCTTTCTTT
NA,TRBJ2-5,TRBV28,TRBD2,CASSSLAGEYF,TGTGCCAGCAGCTCCTTAGCGGGAGAGTACTTC
NA,TRBJ1-2,TRBV4-1,NA,CASSQDQNRNYGYTF,TGCGCCAGCAGCCAAGATCAAAACAGAAACTATGGCTACACCTTC
NA,TRBJ2-7,TRBV29-1,TRBD2,CSVVAGVFNEQYF,TGCAGCGTAGTAGCGGGAGTCTTCAACGAGCAGTACTTC
NA,TRBJ2-5,TRBV5-1,NA,CASSLVAAAPETQYF,TGCGCCAGCAGCTTGGTCGCGGCAGCCCCGGAGACCCAGTACTTC
few,TRBJ1-1,TRBV20-1,NA,CSASGDTEAFF,TGCAGTGCTAGTGGGGACACTGAAGCTTTCTTT
few,TRBJ2-7,TRBV10-1,NA,CASSESGTGGTYEQYF,TGCGCCAGCAGTGAGTCAGGGACTGGGGGGACCTACGAGCAGTACTTC
NA,TRBJ2-7,TRBV9,TRBD1,CASSAGQGHISYEQYF,TGTGCCAGCAGCGCGGGACAGGGCCATATCTCCTACGAGCAGTACTTC
NA,TRBJ1-1,TRBV27,NA,CASSPHQSQGLLDTEAFF,TGTGCCAGCAGTCCCCATCAGTCACAGGGACTTTTAGACACTGAAGCTTTCTTT
NA,TRBJ1-5,TRBV28,NA,CASSPGRIRASNQPQHF,TGTGCCAGCAGTCCAGGGAGGATCCGGGCAAGCAATCAGCCCCAGCATTTT
NA,TRBJ1-1,TRBV28,NA,CASSLALGNTEAFF,TGTGCCAGCAGTCTCGCGCTCGGGAACACTGAAGCTTTCTTT
NA,TRBJ2-7,TRBV14,TRBD2,CASSRNPLAGLPYEQYF,TGTGCCAGCAGCCGAAACCCCCTAGCGGGGCTCCCCTACGAGCAGTACTTC
NA,TRBJ2-7,TRBV9,NA,CASSGSGLRSYEQYF,TGTGCCAGCAGCGGCTCGGGACTGCGCTCCTACGAGCAGTACTTC
NA,TRBJ2-5,TRBV14,NA,CASSLGVILQTQYF,TGTGCCAGCAGCCTTGGGGTCATACTACAGACCCAGTACTTC
NA,TRBJ2-7,TRBV6-5,TRBD2,CASSYGGLAVYEQYF,TGTGCCAGCAGTTATGGTGGACTAGCGGTATACGAGCAGTACTTC
NA,TRBJ2-7,TRBV11-2,TRBD2,CASSRPGTSGSHEQYF,TGTGCCAGCAGCCGTCCGGGGACTAGCGGGAGTCACGAGCAGTACTTC
once,TRBJ2-5,TRBV5-1,NA,CASSPGTSQETQYF,TGCGCCAGCAGCCCCGGGACATCTCAAGAGACCCAGTACTTC
NA,TRBJ1-3,TRBV25-1,NA,CASNSGNTIYF,TGTGCCAGCAATTCAGGAAACACCATATATTTT
NA,TRBJ2-2,TRBV28,TRBD1,CASILRGQGMWTGELFF,TGTGCCAGCATCCTCCGCGGACAGGGCATGTGGACCGGGGAGCTGTTTTTT
NA,TRBJ2-2,TRBV28,NA,CASSTSPGLATGELFF,TGTGCCAGCAGTACCTCCCCGGGACTTGCAACCGGGGAGCTGTTTTTT
NA,TRBJ2-5,TRBV6-6,TRBD1,CASSRDRGPGEQYF,TGTGCCAGCAGTAGAGACAGGGGGCCTGGGGAGCAGTACTTC
NA,TRBJ2-5,TRBV25-1,TRBD2,CASSVSWTRQETQYF,TGTGCCAGCAGTGTATCGTGGACTAGACAAGAGACCCAGTACTTC
NA,TRBJ1-2,TRBV4-1,NA,CASSQVMAWLLGYTF,TGCGCCAGCAGCCAAGTCATGGCCTGGCTCCTGGGCTACACCTTC
NA,TRBJ1-1,TRBV2,TRBD1,CASREGAFEAFF,TGTGCCAGCAGAGAGGGGGCATTTGAAGCTTTCTTT
NA,TRBJ1-1,TRBV7-2,NA,CASSLVYQGNTEAFF,TGTGCCAGCAGCTTAGTTTATCAGGGGAACACTGAAGCTTTCTTT
once,TRBJ1-2,TRBV5-4,TRBD1,CASSLGQGANYGYTF,TGTGCCAGCAGCCTGGGGCAGGGGGCTAACTATGGCTACACCTTC